A selection of T cell receptor beta chains follows, all from one sample in a study of blood T cell repertoires in COVID-19. Data came from immunoSEQ multiplex PCR; TCRdb stores just in-frame clones and leaves some out. The sample includes 150,000 to 200,000 clones, more than 75% of them seen just once. Sequenced: PBMCs or T cells enriched from blood (not recorded which). The receptors derive from a woman aged 50 to 65 with acute COVID-19. The CDR3 runs from the conserved cysteine through the conserved F or W. Fields, in order: V gene, J gene, D gene, clone size, CDR3 length, CDR3 protein, CDR3 DNA. D genes are given only for firm matches. Size is stated for part of the rows, as once, few or many counts, or as a class when the clone is expanded.

v_gene: TRBV24-1; j_gene: TRBJ2-4; d_gene: TRBD1; abundance: once; len: 16; CDR3aa: CATSEKGQGGSHIQYF; CDR3nt: TGTGCCACCAGTGAAAAGGGACAGGGCGGTTCGCACATTCAGTACTTC
v_gene: TRBV7-8; j_gene: TRBJ2-5; d_gene: TRBD1; abundance: -; len: 14; CDR3aa: CASSYPTGEETQYF; CDR3nt: TGTGCCAGCAGCTATCCGACAGGGGAAGAGACCCAGTACTTC
v_gene: TRBV7-2; j_gene: TRBJ2-3; d_gene: -; abundance: -; len: 15; CDR3aa: CASSAEGGARDTQYF; CDR3nt: TGTGCCAGCAGCGCGGAAGGGGGGGCACGAGATACGCAGTATTTT
v_gene: TRBV18; j_gene: TRBJ2-1; d_gene: TRBD2; abundance: -; len: 16; CDR3aa: CASSATGTRDYNEQFF; CDR3nt: TGTGCCAGCTCAGCAACCGGGACTAGAGATTACAATGAGCAGTTCTTC
v_gene: TRBV28; j_gene: TRBJ2-2; d_gene: -; abundance: few; len: 12; CDR3aa: CASSFSPGELFF; CDR3nt: TGTGCCAGCAGTTTCTCCCCCGGGGAGCTGTTTTTT
v_gene: TRBV9; j_gene: TRBJ1-1; d_gene: TRBD1; abundance: -; len: 13; CDR3aa: CASSADRDTEAFF; CDR3nt: TGTGCCAGCAGCGCGGACAGGGACACTGAAGCTTTCTTT
v_gene: TRBV6-6; j_gene: TRBJ1-5; d_gene: -; abundance: -; len: 19; CDR3aa: CASSPFRPSSHYSNQPQHF; CDR3nt: TGTGCCAGCAGTCCTTTTCGCCCCAGCAGCCACTATAGCAATCAGCCCCAGCATTTT
v_gene: TRBV5-8; j_gene: TRBJ2-2; d_gene: -; abundance: -; len: 15; CDR3aa: CASTRMGAGTGELFF; CDR3nt: TGTGCCAGCACCCGTATGGGGGCAGGCACCGGGGAGCTGTTTTTT
v_gene: TRBV5-1; j_gene: TRBJ2-4; d_gene: TRBD1; abundance: few; len: 15; CDR3aa: CASSLLQGDENIQYF; CDR3nt: TGCGCCAGCAGCTTGCTACAGGGGGATGAAAACATTCAGTACTTC
v_gene: TRBV5-4; j_gene: TRBJ2-5; d_gene: TRBD2; abundance: -; len: 16; CDR3aa: CASSLASGGASETQYF; CDR3nt: TGTGCCAGCAGCTTGGCTAGCGGGGGGGCCTCAGAGACCCAGTACTTC
v_gene: TRBV5-1; j_gene: TRBJ1-5; d_gene: -; abundance: -; len: 13; CDR3aa: CASSLEGVQPQHF; CDR3nt: TGCGCCAGCAGCTTGGAGGGGGTTCAGCCCCAGCATTTT
v_gene: TRBV7-2; j_gene: TRBJ2-6; d_gene: TRBD1; abundance: -; len: 17; CDR3aa: CASNQGVVLSGANVLTF; CDR3nt: TGTGCCAGCAACCAGGGGGTGGTACTCTCTGGGGCCAACGTCCTGACTTTC
v_gene: TRBV28; j_gene: TRBJ1-6; d_gene: TRBD1; abundance: -; len: 18; CDR3aa: CASSLGGGRNSYNSPLHF; CDR3nt: TGTGCCAGCAGTTTAGGAGGGGGCCGGAACTCCTATAATTCACCCCTCCACTTT
v_gene: TRBV21-1; j_gene: TRBJ2-3; d_gene: -; abundance: many; len: 12; CDR3aa: CASSREEGTQYF; CDR3nt: TGTGCCAGCAGCCGAGAAGAGGGTACGCAGTATTTT
v_gene: TRBV6-2/TRBV6-3; j_gene: TRBJ1-1; d_gene: -; abundance: -; len: 16; CDR3aa: CASSPTKGYGDTEAFF; CDR3nt: TGTGCCAGCAGCCCAACCAAGGGGTATGGAGACACTGAAGCTTTCTTT
v_gene: TRBV7-9; j_gene: TRBJ2-2; d_gene: -; abundance: -; len: 12; CDR3aa: CASRGPTGELFF; CDR3nt: TGTGCCAGCAGGGGCCCCACCGGGGAGCTGTTTTTT
v_gene: TRBV2; j_gene: TRBJ2-1; d_gene: -; abundance: -; len: 15; CDR3aa: CASRMVVGPYNEQFF; CDR3nt: TGTGCCAGCAGGATGGTGGTGGGCCCCTACAATGAGCAGTTCTTC
v_gene: TRBV4-1; j_gene: TRBJ1-2; d_gene: -; abundance: -; len: 14; CDR3aa: CASSPEEGYSGYTF; CDR3nt: TGCGCCAGCAGCCCAGAGGAGGGTTACTCCGGCTACACCTTC
v_gene: TRBV7-3; j_gene: TRBJ2-5; d_gene: TRBD1; abundance: -; len: 14; CDR3aa: CASSPGTGKETQYF; CDR3nt: TGTGCCAGCAGCCCCGGGACAGGGAAAGAGACCCAGTACTTC
v_gene: TRBV7-2; j_gene: TRBJ1-2; d_gene: -; abundance: -; len: 12; CDR3aa: CASRGGSYGYTF; CDR3nt: TGTGCCAGTAGGGGAGGGAGCTATGGCTACACCTTC
v_gene: TRBV29-1; j_gene: TRBJ2-3; d_gene: TRBD2; abundance: -; len: 17; CDR3aa: CSAGGLAGAISTDTQYF; CDR3nt: TGCAGCGCCGGGGGACTAGCGGGGGCGATTAGCACAGATACGCAGTATTTT
v_gene: TRBV24-1; j_gene: TRBJ2-5; d_gene: -; abundance: -; len: 15; CDR3aa: CATSDPGLGQETQYF; CDR3nt: TGTGCCACCAGTGACCCGGGACTCGGGCAAGAGACCCAGTACTTC
v_gene: TRBV6-5; j_gene: TRBJ1-2; d_gene: TRBD1; abundance: -; len: 16; CDR3aa: CASSYATGAGNYGYTF; CDR3nt: TGTGCCAGCAGTTACGCGACAGGGGCGGGGAATTATGGCTACACCTTC
v_gene: TRBV5-1; j_gene: TRBJ1-2; d_gene: TRBD1; abundance: -; len: 15; CDR3aa: CASSLEGQGSYGYTF; CDR3nt: TGCGCCAGCAGCTTGGAGGGACAGGGGAGCTATGGCTACACCTTC
v_gene: TRBV5-1; j_gene: TRBJ1-4; d_gene: -; abundance: -; len: 15; CDR3aa: CASSLDWGRLEKLFF; CDR3nt: TGCGCCAGCAGCTTGGATTGGGGGCGACTTGAAAAACTGTTTTTT
v_gene: TRBV19; j_gene: TRBJ1-2; d_gene: -; abundance: -; len: 13; CDR3aa: CASSMSGKDGYTF; CDR3nt: TGTGCCAGTAGTATGTCGGGGAAAGATGGCTACACCTTC
v_gene: TRBV28; j_gene: TRBJ2-1; d_gene: TRBD2; abundance: -; len: 15; CDR3aa: CASSSQAGGYNEQFF; CDR3nt: TGTGCCAGCAGTTCGCAAGCGGGGGGCTACAATGAGCAGTTCTTC
v_gene: TRBV7-6; j_gene: TRBJ2-2; d_gene: TRBD2; abundance: -; len: 17; CDR3aa: CASSPTGSAGRAGELFF; CDR3nt: TGTGCCAGCAGCCCGACCGGGTCGGCAGGGAGGGCCGGGGAGCTGTTTTTT
v_gene: TRBV25-1; j_gene: TRBJ1-4; d_gene: -; abundance: few; len: 16; CDR3aa: CASSEYNGPANEKLFF; CDR3nt: TGTGCCAGCAGTGAATATAATGGGCCGGCTAATGAAAAACTGTTTTTT
v_gene: TRBV10-3; j_gene: TRBJ1-1; d_gene: -; abundance: -; len: 16; CDR3aa: CAIRGDKFSLNTEAFF; CDR3nt: TGTGCCATCAGGGGGGACAAATTCTCGTTGAACACTGAAGCTTTCTTT
v_gene: TRBV9; j_gene: TRBJ2-1; d_gene: TRBD2; abundance: -; len: 17; CDR3aa: CASSVAGSGGRYNEQFF; CDR3nt: TGTGCCAGCAGCGTAGCTGGATCGGGGGGACGTTACAATGAGCAGTTCTTC
v_gene: TRBV11-2; j_gene: TRBJ1-1; d_gene: -; abundance: -; len: 14; CDR3aa: CASSLRAGLAEAFF; CDR3nt: TGTGCCAGCAGCTTACGGGCAGGGCTCGCTGAAGCTTTCTTT
v_gene: TRBV6-5; j_gene: TRBJ2-3; d_gene: TRBD1; abundance: -; len: 14; CDR3aa: CASRRQGRADTQYF; CDR3nt: TGTGCCAGCAGGCGACAGGGGCGGGCAGATACGCAGTATTTT
v_gene: TRBV7-9; j_gene: TRBJ2-3; d_gene: -; abundance: few; len: 18; CDR3aa: CASRHYLFVGRRTDTQYF; CDR3nt: TGTGCCAGCAGACATTACCTTTTCGTGGGGAGGAGGACAGATACGCAGTATTTT
v_gene: TRBV7-9; j_gene: TRBJ2-3; d_gene: TRBD2; abundance: -; len: 16; CDR3aa: CASSLARRGGADTQYF; CDR3nt: TGTGCCAGCAGCTTAGCGCGGCGGGGGGGCGCAGATACGCAGTATTTT
v_gene: TRBV9; j_gene: TRBJ2-1; d_gene: TRBD2; abundance: -; len: 16; CDR3aa: CASSVLAGETYNEQFF; CDR3nt: TGTGCCAGCAGCGTTTTAGCGGGGGAAACCTACAATGAGCAGTTCTTC
v_gene: TRBV24-1; j_gene: TRBJ2-3; d_gene: TRBD2; abundance: -; len: 14; CDR3aa: CATTASGGTDTQYF; CDR3nt: TGTGCCACCACGGCTAGCGGGGGTACAGATACGCAGTATTTT
v_gene: TRBV4-2; j_gene: TRBJ2-1; d_gene: TRBD2; abundance: -; len: 17; CDR3aa: CASSQVGAAGVGNEQFF; CDR3nt: TGTGCCAGCAGCCAAGTAGGGGCAGCGGGGGTGGGCAATGAGCAGTTCTTC
v_gene: TRBV28; j_gene: TRBJ1-5; d_gene: TRBD1; abundance: -; len: 17; CDR3aa: CASRPRGTGLSNQPQHF; CDR3nt: TGTGCCAGCAGACCCAGGGGGACAGGCCTTAGCAATCAGCCCCAGCATTTT
v_gene: TRBV4-3; j_gene: TRBJ1-1; d_gene: TRBD1; abundance: -; len: 15; CDR3aa: CASADDLQGALEAFF; CDR3nt: TGCGCCAGCGCCGACGATTTACAGGGGGCGCTTGAAGCTTTCTTT
v_gene: TRBV28; j_gene: TRBJ1-2; d_gene: -; abundance: -; len: 14; CDR3aa: CASSLGARIYGYTF; CDR3nt: TGTGCCAGCAGTTTAGGGGCTCGGATCTATGGCTACACCTTC
v_gene: TRBV11-2; j_gene: TRBJ1-4; d_gene: -; abundance: -; len: 13; CDR3aa: CASSLDRFEKLFF; CDR3nt: TGTGCCAGCAGCTTAGATCGGTTTGAAAAACTGTTTTTT
v_gene: TRBV10-3; j_gene: TRBJ2-1; d_gene: TRBD2; abundance: -; len: 17; CDR3aa: CAISYPPASGGEYEQFF; CDR3nt: TGTGCCATCAGTTATCCCCCGGCTAGCGGGGGGGAATATGAGCAGTTCTTC
v_gene: TRBV2; j_gene: TRBJ2-2; d_gene: TRBD2; abundance: -; len: 16; CDR3aa: CASSEKRGGSHGELFF; CDR3nt: TGTGCCAGCAGTGAGAAACGGGGGGGCTCGCACGGGGAGCTGTTTTTT